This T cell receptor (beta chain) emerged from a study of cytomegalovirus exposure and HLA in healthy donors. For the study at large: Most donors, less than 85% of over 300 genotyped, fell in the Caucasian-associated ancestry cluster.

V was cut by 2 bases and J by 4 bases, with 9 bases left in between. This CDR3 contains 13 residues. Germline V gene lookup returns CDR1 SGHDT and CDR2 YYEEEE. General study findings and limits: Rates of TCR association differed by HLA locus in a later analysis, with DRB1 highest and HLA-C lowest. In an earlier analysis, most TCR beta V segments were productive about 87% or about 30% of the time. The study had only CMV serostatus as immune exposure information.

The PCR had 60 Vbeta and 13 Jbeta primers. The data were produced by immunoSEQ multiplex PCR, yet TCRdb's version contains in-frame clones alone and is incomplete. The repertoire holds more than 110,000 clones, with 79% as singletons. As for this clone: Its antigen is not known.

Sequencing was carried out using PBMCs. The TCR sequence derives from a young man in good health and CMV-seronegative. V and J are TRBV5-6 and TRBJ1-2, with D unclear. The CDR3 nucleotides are TGTGCCAGCAGCTTTCAGGATTTCTATGGCTACACCTTC. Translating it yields CASSFQDFYGYTF.